This T cell receptor beta chain derives from a study of blood T cell repertoires in COVID-19. Across the study: Acute and convalescent COVID-19 samples came from the United States, Italy and Spain. The analysed material was cDNA or gDNA that came from T cells, B-cell-depleted T cells, or PBMCs.

Libraries were prepared by immunoSEQ multiplex PCR; TCRdb keeps only in-frame clonotypes and omits some of them. Seen here are about 170,000 clones, 70% to 85% observed once, and the top ten hold 6.5% to 9%. Seattle researchers signed up patients amid active infection and tracked them longitudinally. This TCR was sampled from a woman in her forties with COVID-19, enrolled during active disease. The material sequenced was peripheral blood.

The CDR3 sequence is CASSFPGRETQYF. In DNA form, the CDR3 reads TGTGCCAGCAGTTTTCCGGGGAGGGAGACCCAGTACTTC. This sequence joins TRBV28 and TRBJ2-5; maybe TRBD2 (6 bases). Trimming removed 3 bases at V and 5 bases at J, with 10 bases between. Germline values: CDR1 MDHEN, CDR2 SYDVKM. This CDR3 spans 13 amino acids. The full variable domain, completed using reference TRBV28 and TRBJ2-5, is DVKVTQSSRYLVKRTGEKVFLECVQDMDHENMFWYRQDPGLGLRLIYFSYDVKMKEKGDIPEGYSVSREKKERFSLILESASTNQTSMYLCASSFPGRETQYFGPGTRLLVL.